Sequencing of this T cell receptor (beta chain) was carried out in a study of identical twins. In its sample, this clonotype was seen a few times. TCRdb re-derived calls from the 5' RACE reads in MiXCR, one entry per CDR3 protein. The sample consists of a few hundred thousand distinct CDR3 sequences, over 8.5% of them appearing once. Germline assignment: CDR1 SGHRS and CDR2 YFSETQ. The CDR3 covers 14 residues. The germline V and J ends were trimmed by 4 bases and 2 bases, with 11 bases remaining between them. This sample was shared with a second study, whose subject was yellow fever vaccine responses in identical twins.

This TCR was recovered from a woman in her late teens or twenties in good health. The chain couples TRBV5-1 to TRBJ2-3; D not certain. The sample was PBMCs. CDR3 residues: CASSPDLHTDTQYF. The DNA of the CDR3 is TGCGCCAGCAGCCCCGACTTACACACAGATACGCAGTATTTT.